Listed here are 27 T cell receptor beta chains from one sample, sequenced in a study of monozygotic twins with inflammatory bowel disease. TCRdb re-called the 5' RACE reads and shows each CDR3 protein once, DNA omitted. The listing contains 330,000 or so distinct CDR3 sequences. The sequencing input was blood. These receptors originate from a human donor with ulcerative colitis or Crohn's disease, or a healthy co-twin of an affected twin (not recorded which).

The rearrangement links TRBV30 to TRBJ2-7; there is no DNA to check the TCRdb D call of TRBD1. CDR3 length equals 16 residues. From germline, CDR1 is GTSNPN and CDR2 SVGIG (reference sequence). CDR3 region: CAWSELPGQGADEQYF.

The chain has TRBV6-2 or TRBV6-3 and TRBJ2-3; TCRdb names TRBD2, which stays unverified in the absence of DNA. The CDR3 is 13 residues long. The germline V gene has CDR1 MNHEY and CDR2 SVGEGT. The CDR3 region is CASSQRSTDTQYF.

J is TRBJ2-5 and V is TRBV20-1; TCRdb picks TRBD2, but there is no DNA to check that call. The CDR3 has 12 amino acids. Per germline, CDR1 DFQATT and CDR2 SNEGSKA (reference sequence). This chain's CDR3 is CSASGRKETQYF.

The chain links TRBV5-1 to TRBJ1-1. The germline gives CDR1 SGHRS, CDR2 YFSETQ. This CDR3 contains 17 residues. The CDR3 here is CASSPMVGLTLNTEAFF.

J is TRBJ2-7 and V is TRBV12-3 or TRBV12-4; TCRdb gives TRBD1 as the D gene, but with no DNA this cannot be confirmed. The CDR3 is made up of 14 amino acids. The CDR3 sequence is CASSFPDITYEQYF.

The chain links TRBV12-3 or TRBV12-4 to TRBJ1-2; TCRdb indicates TRBD1, and absent DNA this call remains unverified. This CDR3 has 15 amino acids. The CDR3 is CASSTRTARTYGYTF.

This rearrangement joins TRBV7-9 to TRBJ2-1; TCRdb designates TRBD1, a call that cannot be tested without DNA. CDR3 length equals 17 residues. Germline V gene sequence: CDR1 SEHNR, CDR2 FQNEAQ (reference sequence). The CDR3 loop is CASSLIRQGRWDNEQFF.

V and J are TRBV6-2 or TRBV6-3 and TRBJ1-5; checking the TCRdb D call of TRBD1 is not possible without DNA. From germline, CDR1 is MNHEY and CDR2 SVGEGT. The length of the CDR3 is 15 residues. The CDR3 spells CASSSRGSGNQPQHF.

The chain uses TRBV5-6 and TRBJ2-1. The CDR3 consists of 15 residues. Germline V gene lookup returns CDR1 SGHDT and CDR2 YYEEEE. This CDR3 reads CASSLGQGIYNEQFF.

The V gene is TRBV28, the J gene TRBJ2-7. CDR3 size: 13 residues. Germline CDR1 MDHEN, CDR2 SYDVKM. CDR3 amino acids: CASSSGQLYEQYF.

The chain is built from TRBV6-4 and TRBJ2-7; absent DNA, TCRdb's TRBD1 call cannot be checked. This CDR3 is 15 amino acids long. Germline CDR1 reads MRHNA; CDR2 reads SNTAGT. CDR3: CASSSNYGQGYEQYF.

The chain employs TRBV7-2 and TRBJ2-3; TCRdb calls TRBD1, which cannot be checked without DNA. CDR3 size: 15 residues. Germline V gene data show CDR1 as SGHTA and CDR2 as FQGNSA. CDR3 residues: CASSFYGGPTDTQYF.

The rearrangement uses TRBV7-8 and TRBJ2-1; the D call from TCRdb, TRBD2, cannot be confirmed without DNA. CDR3 length: 18 residues. From germline, CDR1 is SGHVS and CDR2 FQNEAQ. The CDR3 reads CASSFGLAGVSSYNEQFF. The full variable domain, completed using reference TRBV7-8 and TRBJ2-1, is GAGVSQSPRYKVAKRGQDVALRCDPISGHVSLFWYQQALGQGPEFLTYFQNEAQLDKSGLPSDRFFAERPEGSVSTLKIQRTQQEDSAVYLCASSFGLAGVSSYNEQFFGPGTRLTVL.

The chain carries TRBV5-1 and TRBJ2-5; lacking DNA, the TRBD2 call made by TCRdb goes unchecked. In germline, CDR1 is SGHRS, CDR2 YFSETQ. The CDR3 consists of 15 residues. The CDR3 spells CASSPGTSGQETQYF.

V is TRBV20-1 and J is TRBJ2-1; TCRdb's D call, TRBD2, is unchecked because there is no DNA. There are 17 residues in the CDR3. CDR1 and CDR2 (germline): DFQATT, SNEGSKA (reference sequence). CDR3 amino acids: CSASKRVITSMVNEQFF.

The chain uses TRBV7-8 and TRBJ2-7; TCRdb gives TRBD2 as the D gene, but with no DNA this cannot be confirmed. This CDR3 contains 15 residues. The germline V gene encodes CDR1 SGHVS and CDR2 FQNEAQ. The CDR3 region is CASSLSRLAGDEQYF.

The genes are TRBV11-2 and TRBJ1-5. CDR3 size: 21 residues. Germline V gives CDR1 SGHAT, CDR2 FQNNGV. This CDR3 is CASSLQRGPGQALYGNQPQHF.

The J gene is TRBJ1-1, the V gene TRBV6-2 or TRBV6-3. Germline V gene data show CDR1 as MNHEY and CDR2 as SVGEGT. This CDR3 has 12 amino acids. CDR3 region: CASMPRSTEAFF.

The chain is built from TRBV5-4 and TRBJ2-7; as DNA is missing, the TRBD1 call by TCRdb cannot be tested. This CDR3 region has 14 residues. Germline assignment: CDR1 SGHNT and CDR2 YYREEE (reference sequence). CDR3 residues: CASSRTDGTYEQYF.

The rearrangement joins TRBV5-5 to TRBJ1-1. Germline-derived CDR1 and CDR2 are SGHKS and YYEKEE (reference sequence). The CDR3 is made up of 11 amino acids. Here the CDR3 reads CASSFGVEAFF. Full variable domain (outside the CDR3, taken from reference TRBV5-5 and TRBJ1-1): DAGVTQSPTHLIKTRGQQVTLRCSPISGHKSVSWYQQVLGQGPQFIFQYYEKEERGRGNFPDRFSARQFPNYSSELNVNALLLGDSALYLCASSFGVEAFFGQGTRLTVV.

This sequence joins TRBV18 and TRBJ2-7; TCRdb reports TRBD1, a call that lacks DNA to check it against. Germline values: CDR1 KGHSH, CDR2 LQKENI. This CDR3 spans 15 amino acids. This CDR3 reads CASSPLGQGGYEQYF.

V usage is TRBV10-3 and J usage is TRBJ2-5; there is no DNA to check the TCRdb D call of TRBD1. The CDR3 loop spans 17 amino acids. CDR1 is ENHRY, CDR2 SYGVKD, per germline. CDR3 protein: CAISEPRGGIGFGTQYF.

The J gene is TRBJ1-1, the V gene TRBV5-1; without DNA, the TCRdb call of TRBD1 cannot be checked. This CDR3 region has 16 residues. The germline CDR1 and CDR2 sequences are SGHRS and YFSETQ. The CDR3 sequence is CASSLQGAGINTEAFF. Based on the CDR3 plus reference TRBV5-1 and TRBJ1-1, the full variable domain is KAGVTQTPRYLIKTRGQQVTLSCSPISGHRSVSWYQQTPGQGLQFLFEYFSETQRNKGNFPGRFSGRQFSNSRSEMNVSTLELGDSALYLCASSLQGAGINTEAFFGQGTRLTVV.

The rearrangement uses TRBV20-1 and TRBJ2-5; the TCRdb D gene call, TRBD1, has no DNA to confirm it. The CDR3 sequence is 16 residues long. In germline, CDR1 is DFQATT, CDR2 SNEGSKA (reference sequence). This CDR3 is CSARDFADTSSETQYF.

The chain uses TRBV7-9 and TRBJ1-3; as DNA is missing, the TRBD1 call by TCRdb cannot be tested. This CDR3 is built from 16 residues. In germline, CDR1 is SEHNR, CDR2 FQNEAQ (reference sequence). The CDR3 spells CASSPYREVAGNTIYF. The full variable domain, completed using reference TRBV7-9 and TRBJ1-3, is DTGVSQNPRHKITKRGQNVTFRCDPISEHNRLYWYRQTLGQGPEFLTYFQNEAQLEKSRLLSDRFSAERPKGSFSTLEIQRTEQGDSAMYLCASSPYREVAGNTIYFGEGSWLTVV.

The chain couples TRBV5-1 to TRBJ2-2; the D gene TCRdb calls, TRBD1, cannot be checked with no DNA. CDR1 is SGHRS, CDR2 YFSETQ, per germline. This CDR3 contains 15 residues. Here the CDR3 reads CASSPGTGPTGELFF. Full variable domain (remainder filled in from reference TRBV5-1 and TRBJ2-2): KAGVTQTPRYLIKTRGQQVTLSCSPISGHRSVSWYQQTPGQGLQFLFEYFSETQRNKGNFPGRFSGRQFSNSRSEMNVSTLELGDSALYLCASSPGTGPTGELFFGEGSRLTVL.

The CDR3 sequence is CASSPWVTTNYGYTF. The gene calls are TRBV19 and TRBJ1-2; TCRdb proposes TRBD1, but this gene call is untestable without DNA. This CDR3 is 15 amino acids long. The germline CDR1 and CDR2 sequences are LNHDA and SQIVND (reference sequence). Supplemented by reference TRBV19 and TRBJ1-2, the full variable domain reads DGGITQSPKYLFRKEGQNVTLSCEQNLNHDAMYWYRQDPGQGLRLIYYSQIVNDFQKGDIAEGYSVSREKKESFPLTVTSAQKNPTAFYLCASSPWVTTNYGYTFGSGTRLTVV.